This passage covers 2 T cell receptor beta chains from one sample sequenced in a study of blood T cell repertoires in COVID-19. Only in-frame clones appear in the TCRdb table, and some are missing; sequencing was by immunoSEQ multiplex PCR. The sample lists roughly 230,000 clones, about four fifths seen once, with roughly 3.6% in the top ten. The sequencing sample was made of PBMCs or T cells enriched from blood (not recorded which). These TCRs come from a man aged 50 to 60 who had recovered from COVID-19.

The rearrangement uses TRBV29-1 and TRBJ1-4; 7 nucleotides line up with TRBD1. V lost 3 bases, J lost 12 bases, and 4 bases stayed unmatched. CDR3 length: 11 residues. Germline loops: CDR1 SQVTM, CDR2 ANQGSEA. Here the CDR3 reads CSVERTGQLFF. The CDR3 DNA sequence: TGCAGCGTTGAGCGGACAGGACAACTGTTTTTT.

As DNA, the CDR3 is TGTGCCTGGAAGTGGGACAGGGCGGGTGGCTACACCTTC. Protein product: CAWKWDRAGGYTF. J is TRBJ1-2 and V is TRBV30, with 9 bases fitting TRBD1. Germline V gene lookup returns CDR1 GTSNPN and CDR2 SVGIG (reference sequence). Trimming cost V 4 bases and J 7 bases; bases outside gene matches: 7. The CDR3 totals 13 residues. Full variable domain (remainder filled in from reference TRBV30 and TRBJ1-2): SQTIHQWPATLVQPVGSPLSLECTVEGTSNPNLYWYRQAAGRGLQLLFYSVGIGQISSEVPQNLSASRPQDRQFILSSKKLLLSDSGFYLCAWKWDRAGGYTFGSGTRLTVV.